The present TCR beta chain was sequenced within a study of T cell repertoires in cytomegalovirus infection. This clonotype was detected many times. TCRdb itself ran the reads through MiXCR, one entry per CDR3 protein. Found here are around 330,000 distinct CDR3 sequences, 17% of them singletons; the top ten hold 12%. V was clipped by 2 bases and J by 0 bases; unmatched bases: 10. Germline CDR1 is DFQATT and CDR2 is SNEGSKA (reference sequence). CDR3 length equals 17 residues. The TCR sequence derives from a human donor in good health (CMV status not recorded). Some clones in this sample may be carry-over from other donors' samples. The sequenced sample was PBMCs. This chain connects TRBV20-1 to TRBJ2-1; TRBD1 aligns across 7 bases. The CDR3 loop is CSARPPTGAPSYNEQFF. CDR3 nucleotide sequence: TGCAGTGCTAGACCCCCCACAGGGGCCCCCTCCTACAATGAGCAGTTCTTC.